The 4 T cell receptor beta chains below come from one sample, sequenced in a study of regulatory T cells in long-lasting Graves disease. Time point noted: newly diagnosed GD, antithyroid drugs for less than 3 months. TCR sequences were obtained from RNA taken from PBMCs. iRepertoire HTBI primers and Arm-PCR of CDR3 regions built TCR beta libraries. Using its own MiXCR run on the multiplex PCR reads, TCRdb lists one record per CDR3 protein. The repertoire holds under 300,000 distinct CDR3 sequences, with 18% as singletons. The sequenced sample was peripheral blood mononuclear cells (PBMCs), obtained at new diagnosis, from a patient treated with antithyroid drugs. These receptors all come from a female donor with Graves disease.

This clonotype was found many times. The chain is built from TRBV18 and TRBJ2-7; D unresolved. With 4 bases removed from V and 7 bases from J, the gap between germline ends came to 14 bases. Germline V lookup: CDR1 KGHSH, CDR2 LQKENI. The CDR3 consists of 13 residues. CDR3 amino acids: CASSLMELGEQYF. The CDR3 region has the DNA TGTGCCAGCTCACTAATGGAACTGGGGGAGCAGTACTTC.

This clonotype occurred a few times. The chain couples TRBV6-2 or TRBV6-3 to TRBJ2-2, with a tentative D call TRBD1 (6 bases). The CDR3 is made up of 14 amino acids. V was clipped by 5 bases and J by 8 bases, with 15 bases between them. Germline V gene sequence: CDR1 MNHEY, CDR2 SVGEGT. CDR3 in amino acids: CASSIQGFGGELFF. Here the CDR3 DNA reads TGTGCCAGCAGTATACAGGGTTTCGGTGGGGAGCTGTTTTTT.

This chain connects TRBV6-2 or TRBV6-3 to TRBJ2-1, with TRBD2 matching 9 bases. V gave up 3 bases and J gave up 7 bases; unmatched junction bases: 10. CDR1 and CDR2 (germline): MNHEY, SVGEGT. The CDR3 is made up of 16 amino acids. The CDR3 loop is CASSYGISGRLNEQFF. Here the CDR3 DNA reads TGTGCCAGCAGTTATGGAATTAGCGGGAGACTTAATGAGCAGTTCTTC.

This clonotype was seen many times. V and J are TRBV7-2 and TRBJ2-4; TRBD2 matches at 12 bases. Germline V gene lookup returns CDR1 SGHTA and CDR2 FQGNSA. The ends lost 5 bases at V and 5 bases at J; junction bases unmatched: 7. The CDR3 is made up of 16 amino acids. The DNA of the CDR3 is TGTGCCAGCAGCCCGCGACTAGCGGGAGTGGAAAACATTCAGTACTTC. This encodes CASSPRLAGVENIQYF.